This entry lists 24 T cell receptor beta chains sequenced from one sample in a study of blood T cells in healthy people across ages. Combining a sample-barcoded 5' primer with a J-beta primer mix, a second PCR ran for about 7 to 11 cycles. TCRdb analysed the 5' RACE reads with MiXCR anew, one entry per CDR3 protein. This sample has hundreds of thousands of distinct CDR3 sequences, with roughly 20% found just once. The specimen sequenced was blood. The receptors shown here come from a man between 65 and 79 years old in good health.

This clonotype occurred a few times. V is TRBV20-1 and J is TRBJ2-7, with 9 nucleotides matching TRBD1. V shed 3 bases and J 2 bases; nucleotides not matched to a gene: 8. CDR3 length equals 15 residues. Germline CDR1 reads DFQATT; CDR2 reads SNEGSKA (reference sequence). The CDR3 DNA sequence: TGCAGTGCTAGGAGACAGGGGGTTGGCACCTACGAGCAGTACTTC. This sequence encodes CSARRQGVGTYEQYF.

The chain couples TRBV29-1 to TRBJ1-1; D remains unclear. The CDR3 sequence is 14 residues long. V was trimmed by 5 bases and J by 0 bases, leaving 13 bases between them. From germline, CDR1 is SQVTM and CDR2 ANQGSEA. The CDR3 DNA reads as TGCAGCGTTCAAAACGAGGCCATGAACACTGAAGCTTTCTTT. It translates to CSVQNEAMNTEAFF.

A few counts support this clonotype. The chain links TRBV12-3 or TRBV12-4 to TRBJ2-1; 11 bases are a match to TRBD2. This CDR3 comprises 16 residues. The V segment lost 6 bases and the J segment 4 bases; nucleotides outside the gene matches: 8. The CDR3 is CASSPLAGDFYNEQFF. In nucleotides, the CDR3 is TGTGCCAGCAGCCCACTAGCGGGGGACTTTTACAATGAGCAGTTCTTC.

V gene TRBV10-3 combines with J gene TRBJ2-4; D gene unclear. V lost 9 bases and J lost 1, with 10 bases in between. The CDR3 runs to 13 residues. Germline values: CDR1 ENHRY, CDR2 SYGVKD. CDR3 DNA: TGTGCCATGAGCGCCACGGCCAAAAACATTCAGTACTTC. Translated: CAMSATAKNIQYF.

This sequence joins TRBV7-2 and TRBJ2-5; 12 bases match TRBD2. Germline CDR1 SGHTA, CDR2 FQGNSA. This CDR3 spans 18 amino acids. J gave up 6 bases and V 1 base, and 12 bases lay outside the gene matches. Here the CDR3 reads CASSLEAPLAGGPQTQYF. In nucleotides, the CDR3 is TGTGCCAGCAGCTTAGAAGCTCCTCTAGCGGGAGGGCCACAGACCCAGTACTTC.

The chain recombines TRBV29-1 with TRBJ1-2; tentatively, D is TRBD1 (6 bases). The CDR3 length is 12 residues. V was clipped by 6 bases and J by 6 bases, with 14 bases between them. The germline V gene has CDR1 SQVTM and CDR2 ANQGSEA. This CDR3 reads CSVDRPQDGYTF. CDR3 sequence (DNA): TGCAGCGTGGACAGACCTCAGGATGGCTACACCTTC. The whole variable domain, filled in from reference TRBV29-1 and TRBJ1-2, reads SAVISQKPSRDICQRGTSLTIQCQVDSQVTMMFWYRQQPGQSLTLIATANQGSEATYESGFVIDKFPISRPNLTFSTLTVSNMSPEDSSIYLCSVDRPQDGYTFGSGTRLTVV.

This clonotype has more than one count but fewer than ten. The rearrangement uses TRBV7-9 and TRBJ2-5; D not resolved. The J call may be incorrect, as the DNA end agrees better with TRBJ2-7. This CDR3 comprises 13 residues. The germline CDR1 and CDR2 sequences are SEHNR and FQNEAQ (reference sequence). CDR3: CASSPDWGYEQYF. The DNA for the CDR3 is TGTGCCAGCAGCCCTGATTGGGGCTACGAGCAGTACTTC.

The V call is TRBV28, the J call TRBJ2-5; TRBD1 might be the D (5 bases). V was shortened by 8 bases and J by 1 base, with 11 bases between the two germline ends. Germline V gene sequence: CDR1 MDHEN, CDR2 SYDVKM. The CDR3 consists of 13 residues. CDR3 amino acids: CASQVQGQETQYF. Written as DNA, the CDR3 is TGTGCCAGCCAAGTGCAGGGCCAAGAGACCCAGTACTTC.

The CDR3 DNA reads as TGTGCCAGCAGCCAAGTGGGAAGAGAAGGCTACACCTTC. The encoded protein is CASSQVGREGYTF. The chain combines TRBV3-1 with TRBJ1-2; no definite D call. CDR3 length: 13 amino acids. Germline V lookup: CDR1 LGHDT, CDR2 YNNKEL (reference sequence). Trimming removed 1 base at V and 8 bases at J, with 11 bases between.

This sequence joins TRBV11-2 and TRBJ1-2; D call uncertain. Trimming pared 1 base from V and 8 bases from J, leaving 17 bases between. The CDR3 runs to 15 residues. Germline CDR1 reads SGHAT; CDR2 reads FQNNGV. The DNA of the CDR3 is TGTGCCAGCAGCTTAGGTATAGGCGGGGTCGACGGCTACACCTTC. Translating it yields CASSLGIGGVDGYTF.

Points on this clonotype: Relative to the germline gene, one junction end is altered; a read error may explain this. The chain combines TRBV7-2 with TRBJ1-5; D gene unclear. The CDR3 runs to 15 residues. The V gene's germline CDR1 is SGHTA and CDR2 FQGNSA. This chain's CDR3 is CASSLVSNSNQPQRF. The CDR3 DNA reads as TGTGCCAGCAGCTTAGTGTCCAATAGCAATCAGCCCCAGCGTTTT.

The gene calls are TRBV20-1 and TRBJ1-6, with TRBD1 as a possible D gene (5 bases). This CDR3 is built from 15 residues. The V end lost 1 base, the J end lost 10 bases, and 17 bases lay between the germline ends. In germline, CDR1 is DFQATT, CDR2 SNEGSKA (reference sequence). In DNA form, the CDR3 reads TGCAGTGCTAGAGCTTCAGGGAGAAAAGAATCACCCCTCCACTTT. Protein sequence: CSARASGRKESPLHF.

Details on this clonotype: Just one base apart from a much larger clone, this may be a read error. The J gene is TRBJ2-5, the V gene TRBV6-4; no clear D. Germline loops: CDR1 MRHNA, CDR2 SNTAGT. V lost 4 bases and J lost 1, with 16 bases in between. The CDR3 has 16 residues. The chain's CDR3 is CASSVVPGPVQETQYF. The DNA of the CDR3 is TGTGCCAGCAGTGTGGTACCGGGTCCCGTCCAAGAGACCCAGTACTTC.

This clonotype was detected a few times. The chain uses TRBV6-5 and TRBJ2-5; 9 bases are a match to TRBD1. This CDR3 is 16 amino acids long. CDR1 MNHEY and CDR2 SVGAGI come from the germline V gene. Germline trimming cut 0 bases from V and 5 bases from J; bases unmatched to any gene: 7. The CDR3 loop reads CASSYSTPGQGETQYF. The CDR3 DNA reads TGTGCCAGCAGTTACTCGACACCGGGACAGGGCGAGACCCAGTACTTC.

V usage is TRBV27 and J usage is TRBJ1-2, with D maybe TRBD1 (5 bases). CDR3 size: 15 residues. CDR1 and CDR2 from the germline V gene are MNHEY and SMNVEV (reference sequence). Trimming took off 0 bases at V and 2 bases at J, with 10 bases between the two ends. The CDR3 bases are TGTGCCAGCAGTTTATCCCCCTGGGGGAACTATGGCTACACCTTC. Translating it yields CASSLSPWGNYGYTF.

The gene calls are TRBV20-1 and TRBJ1-3, with D unclear. The CDR3 is 14 residues long. Trimming took off 4 bases at V and 0 bases at J, with 10 bases between the two ends. CDR1 DFQATT and CDR2 SNEGSKA come from the germline V gene (reference sequence). CDR3 residues: CSAMGFYSGNTIYF. The CDR3 DNA sequence: TGCAGTGCTATGGGCTTCTACTCTGGAAACACCATATATTTT.

In this sample, this clonotype turned up a few times. The CDR3 DNA follows: TGCAGCGTTGTACTGGATACGCAGTATTTT. Translation gives CSVVLDTQYF. The chain carries TRBV29-1 and TRBJ2-3; no clear D gene. V lost 4 bases to trimming and J lost 6 bases, with 5 bases between them. Germline V gene lookup returns CDR1 SQVTM and CDR2 ANQGSEA. The CDR3 contains 10 residues.

The V call is TRBV20-1, the J call TRBJ2-1; D uncertain. Germline CDR1 reads DFQATT; CDR2 reads SNEGSKA (reference sequence). The ends were cut back, 4 bases at V and 12 bases at J, with 13 bases in the middle. This CDR3 is built from 11 residues. The CDR3 loop is CSATDELLQFF. The CDR3 DNA follows: TGCAGTGCTACGGACGAACTCCTGCAGTTCTTC.

V gene TRBV12-3 or TRBV12-4 combines with J gene TRBJ2-5; TRBD1 is a possible D gene (6 bases). TRBJ2-1 explains the end of the DNA better; the J call may be wrong. The CDR3 spans 11 residues. CDR3 sequence reads: CASGSDREQFF. DNA of the CDR3: TGTGCCAGCGGTTCGGACAGAGAGCAGTTCTTC.

Remarks on this clonotype: Mismatch with germline at one junction end may stem from a read error. This rearrangement joins TRBV5-1 to TRBJ2-4, with unresolved D. Looked up from germline, CDR1 is SGHRS and CDR2 is YFSETQ. This CDR3 is 15 amino acids long. The CDR3 sequence: CASSLDEIAKNTQYF. The CDR3 DNA follows: TGCGCCAGCAGCTTGGACGAGATAGCCAAAAACACTCAGTACTTC.

The chain joins TRBV5-5 to TRBJ2-7; 9 nucleotides match TRBD1. V was pared by 5 bases and J by 4 bases, with 7 bases of the junction left unmatched. CDR1 and CDR2 from the germline V gene are SGHKS and YYEKEE (reference sequence). The CDR3 runs to 14 residues. The CDR3 DNA sequence: TGTGCCAGCAGGGACCCGGGACAGGGATACGAGCAGTACTTC. Translation gives CASRDPGQGYEQYF.

The J gene is TRBJ1-1, the V gene TRBV20-1, with a possible D match to TRBD1 (5 bases). The germline V and J ends were trimmed by 7 bases and 11 bases, with 20 bases remaining between them. CDR1 is DFQATT, CDR2 SNEGSKA, per germline (reference sequence). The CDR3 sequence is 12 residues long. Here the CDR3 DNA reads TGCAGTGTTCTAGACGGGGACCTCGGGGCTTTCTTT. This gives the protein CSVLDGDLGAFF.

This clonotype showed up just a few times. This chain links TRBV18 with TRBJ2-5; D is unclear. Germline loops: CDR1 KGHSH, CDR2 LQKENI. The CDR3 has 14 residues. The V gene lost 2 bases and the J gene lost 2 bases, with 9 bases spanning the gap. CDR3 region: CASSPKAVQETQYF. DNA for the CDR3: TGTGCCAGCTCACCAAAGGCAGTACAAGAGACCCAGTACTTC. The variable domain in full, completed from reference TRBV18 and TRBJ2-5, reads NAGVMQNPRHLVRRRGQEARLRCSPMKGHSHVYWYRQLPEEGLKFMVYLQKENIIDESGMPKERFSAEFPKEGPSILRIQQVVRGDSAAYFCASSPKAVQETQYFGPGTRLLVL.

This chain uses TRBV7-7 with TRBJ2-3; 8 bases are a match to TRBD2. CDR1 SSHAT and CDR2 FNYEAQ come from the germline V gene (reference sequence). This CDR3 has 16 amino acids. The V gene end was trimmed by 2 bases and the J gene end by 6 bases; junction bases not matched to a gene: 10. The CDR3 region has the DNA TGTGCCAGCAGCTTATCTCCACCGGGAGGGGTTGATACGCAGTATTTT. Its translation is CASSLSPPGGVDTQYF.